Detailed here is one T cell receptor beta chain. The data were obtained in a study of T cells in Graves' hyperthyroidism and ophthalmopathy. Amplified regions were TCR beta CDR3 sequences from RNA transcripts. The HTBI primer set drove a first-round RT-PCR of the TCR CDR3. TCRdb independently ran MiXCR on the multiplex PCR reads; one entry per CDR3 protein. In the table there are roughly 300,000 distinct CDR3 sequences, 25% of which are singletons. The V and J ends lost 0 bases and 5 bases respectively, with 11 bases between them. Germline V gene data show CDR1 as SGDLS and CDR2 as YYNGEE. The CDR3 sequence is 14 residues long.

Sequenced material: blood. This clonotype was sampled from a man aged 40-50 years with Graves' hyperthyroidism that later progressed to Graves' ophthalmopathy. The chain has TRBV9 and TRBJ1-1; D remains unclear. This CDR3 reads CASSVGHGGTEAFF. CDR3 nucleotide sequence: TGTGCCAGCAGCGTAGGTCACGGAGGGACTGAAGCTTTCTTT.